These T cell receptor beta chains were read from a single sample in a study of vaccination and CD4 T cells after COVID-19. TCRdb reanalysed the PCR reads using MiXCR and keeps one entry per CDR3 protein. This repertoire shows about 5,700 distinct CDR3 sequences, around 30% found once; its top ten account for roughly 21%. These TCRs are of unknown antigen specificity. The specimen comprised CD4+ T cells from blood, cultured in vitro, sampled after SARS-CoV-2 vaccination. These receptors were taken from a human donor who had recovered from COVID-19. The CDR3 runs from the conserved cysteine through the conserved F or W. The D gene is left open where the match is weak. Clone size, where shown, is once, few, many, or a class for clones that have expanded.

NA	TRBV5-1	TRBJ2-1	TRBD2	TGCGCCAGCAGCGGAAGACTAGCGGGAAGGAATGAGCAGTTCTTC	CASSGRLAGRNEQFF
NA	TRBV20-1	TRBJ2-7	NA	TGCAGTGCGTGGGCAGATAGCTCCTACGAGCAGTACTTC	CSAWADSSYEQYF
few	TRBV7-9	TRBJ1-2	NA	TGTGCCAGCAGCTTCTCTCTTCTCGGGGGCTACACCTTC	CASSFSLLGGYTF
few	TRBV7-6	TRBJ2-5	TRBD1	TGTGCCAGCAGCTTAGCTTCCGCCGGGACAGTGGGCCAAGAGACCCAGTACTTC	CASSLASAGTVGQETQYF
NA	TRBV20-1	TRBJ2-3	TRBD2	TGCAGTGCCCGCCGCAGCGGGGTAGACACGCAGTATTTT	CSARRSGVDTQYF
once	TRBV7-8	TRBJ1-3	NA	TGTGCCAGCAGCTTAGCGTCGGCAACTAGGATGAACACCATATATTTT	CASSLASATRMNTIYF
NA	TRBV4-1	TRBJ2-7	NA	TGCGCCAGCAGCCAAGATCTCGGTTTCTCCTACGAGCAGTACTTC	CASSQDLGFSYEQYF
medium-sized	TRBV7-6	TRBJ2-7	TRBD1	TGTGCCAGCAGCCTAGGGGACAGGGACGAGCAGTACTTC	CASSLGDRDEQYF
NA	TRBV29-1	TRBJ1-2	NA	TGCAGCTCCTCCTCGGCCGGGGGGGAGTATGGCTACACCTTC	CSSSSAGGEYGYTF
NA	TRBV20-1	TRBJ1-5	NA	TGCAGTGCTCCGACAAGGTATAGCAATCAGCCCCAGCATTTT	CSAPTRYSNQPQHF
medium-sized	TRBV7-9	TRBJ1-6	NA	TGTGCCAGCAGCTTATCCGAGGGGCCCCTCCACTTT	CASSLSEGPLHF
few	TRBV20-1	TRBJ2-7	TRBD2	TGCAGTGCGGCTAGAGCGGGAGCAGCCTCCTACGAGCAGTACTTC	CSAARAGAASYEQYF
medium-sized	TRBV7-2	TRBJ2-5	TRBD2	TGTGCCAGCAGCTTACCAGGACTCGGGAGGAAGGAGACCCAGTACTTC	CASSLPGLGRKETQYF
large	TRBV6-1	TRBJ2-7	TRBD2	TGTGCCAGCAGAGAGAGACTAGCGGGATCCAACGAGCAGTACTTC	CASRERLAGSNEQYF
NA	TRBV27	TRBJ2-7	NA	TGTGCCAGCAGTCTGGGACCCGCCTACGAGCAGTACTTC	CASSLGPAYEQYF
NA	TRBV6-1	TRBJ2-7	TRBD2	TGTGCCAGCCTTGGCGGGGGGGATTCCTACGAGCAGTACTTC	CASLGGGDSYEQYF
few	TRBV20-1	TRBJ1-5	NA	TGCAGTGCTATCGGGGAGGGACCCTATCAGCCCCAGCATTTT	CSAIGEGPYQPQHF
NA	TRBV20-1	TRBJ2-2	TRBD1	TGCAGTGCTAGAGCCCACGGGACAGGGGTCGGGGAGCTGTTTTTT	CSARAHGTGVGELFF
few	TRBV6-1	TRBJ1-6	TRBD1	TGTGCCAGCACGCAGGGACAGGGGGCCTCCTATAATTCACCCCTCCACTTT	CASTQGQGASYNSPLHF
medium-sized	TRBV6-5	TRBJ2-5	TRBD2	TGTGCCAGCAGTTACGGGCTAGCGGGGGGACAGTACTTC	CASSYGLAGGQYF
NA	TRBV7-6	TRBJ1-5	TRBD1	TGTGCCAGCAGCTTAGGGACAGGGAAAAATCAGCCCCAGCATTTT	CASSLGTGKNQPQHF
few	TRBV10-3	TRBJ2-1	TRBD2	TGTGCCATCAGTGGCGCACTAGCGGGGGAGCGGGAGCAGTTCTTC	CAISGALAGEREQFF
medium-sized	TRBV15	TRBJ1-1	NA	TGTGCCACCAGCGGGGGTGGAGGGCTGGCCACTGAAGCTTTCTTT	CATSGGGGLATEAFF
few	TRBV7-2	TRBJ2-3	NA	TGTGCCAGCAGCTTAGAGCAGGGCAGAAATACGCAGTATTTT	CASSLEQGRNTQYF
NA	TRBV29-1	TRBJ2-7	TRBD2	TGCAGCGTTGAAGTCCTAGCGGGCCACCCCTACGAGCAGTACTTC	CSVEVLAGHPYEQYF
NA	TRBV7-3	TRBJ2-3	NA	TGTGCCAGCAGCTTACTCGGGGAGACGAGCACGCAGTATTTT	CASSLLGETSTQYF
NA	TRBV20-1	TRBJ2-1	NA	TGCAGTGCTAGAGATCGCGGGGCGAACCTGTACAATGAGCAGTTCTTC	CSARDRGANLYNEQFF
NA	TRBV28	TRBJ1-6	TRBD1	TGTGCCAGCAGTTCCGGACAGGCCTATAATTCACCCCTCCACTTT	CASSSGQAYNSPLHF
few	TRBV7-9	TRBJ1-1	NA	TGTGCCAGCAGCCGATGGACCGGGACTGGCACTGAAGCTTTCTTT	CASSRWTGTGTEAFF
NA	TRBV7-8	TRBJ2-3	NA	TGTGCCAGCAGTACTTCCGGTACGCAGTATTTT	CASSTSGTQYF
NA	TRBV18	TRBJ2-1	NA	TGTGCCAGCTCGAACCTAGCTGTTAGTGAGCAGTTCTTC	CASSNLAVSEQFF
NA	TRBV19	TRBJ2-3	TRBD1	TGTGCCAGTAGTTCCGGAGACAGGGCGACGCAGTATTTT	CASSSGDRATQYF
NA	TRBV9	TRBJ1-5	NA	TGTGCCAGCAGCGCTGGGGTGGTAGTTGATCAGCCCCAGCATTTT	CASSAGVVVDQPQHF
NA	TRBV28	TRBJ1-2	NA	TGTGCCAGCAGGTCATTACATTCGAGCTATGGCTACACCTTC	CASRSLHSSYGYTF
NA	TRBV21-1	TRBJ2-7	NA	TGTGCCAGCACCTTGACTAGCGATACCTACGAGCAGTACTTC	CASTLTSDTYEQYF
NA	TRBV19	TRBJ1-5	NA	TGTGCCAGTAGTATACAGGGTGGACAGCCCCAGCATTTT	CASSIQGGQPQHF